These 30 T cell receptor beta chains came from one sample sequenced in a study of cytomegalovirus exposure and HLA in healthy donors. The study ran its PCR with 60 Vbeta and 13 Jbeta primers. Sequencing used immunoSEQ multiplex PCR; TCRdb keeps in-frame clones, though not all of them. The sample has 160,000 or so clones, nearly 80% seen once. Sequenced input: PBMCs. These receptor sequences come from a woman aged 40 to 50 in good health and CMV-seronegative.

The chain links TRBV9 to TRBJ2-7; tentative D call: TRBD2 (5 bases). The germline V gene has CDR1 SGDLS and CDR2 YYNGEE. CDR3 length: 13 residues. V lost 4 bases to trimming and J lost 2 bases, with 10 bases between them. Here the CDR3 DNA reads TGTGCCAGCAGCCAAGGACTTACCTACGAGCAGTACTTC. This translates into CASSQGLTYEQYF.

V gene TRBV9 combines with J gene TRBJ2-5, with 11 bases matching TRBD1. Germline V gene data show CDR1 as SGDLS and CDR2 as YYNGEE. V gave up 5 bases and J gave up 5 bases; unmatched junction bases: 8. The CDR3 is 15 residues long. In DNA form, the CDR3 reads TGTGCCAGCAGTTGGACAGGGGGCTTAGTGGAGACCCAGTACTTC. As protein: CASSWTGGLVETQYF. The full variable domain, rest sourced from reference TRBV9 and TRBJ2-5, is DSGVTQTPKHLITATGQRVTLRCSPRSGDLSVYWYQQSLDQGLQFLIQYYNGEERAKGNILERFSAQQFPDLHSELNLSSLELGDSALYFCASSWTGGLVETQYFGPGTRLLVL.

The table lists this clone with a count of one. This chain connects TRBV2 to TRBJ1-2, with D possibly being TRBD1 (6 bases). The germline V gene has CDR1 SNHLY and CDR2 FYNNEI. This CDR3 has 13 amino acids. Trimming removed 5 bases from V and 2 bases from J, with 9 bases in between. CDR3 amino acids: CASSPQGNYGYTF. The CDR3 coding sequence is TGTGCCAGCAGTCCCCAGGGGAACTATGGCTACACCTTC.

This chain links TRBV4-1 with TRBJ2-1; D remains ambiguous. V was pared by 2 bases and J by 5 bases, with 10 bases between. This CDR3 is 14 amino acids long. Germline CDR1 is MGHRA and CDR2 is YSYEKL. The DNA for the CDR3 is TGCGCCAGCAGCCAATGGTCACAGCACAATGAGCAGTTCTTC. Translation: CASSQWSQHNEQFF.

The rearrangement uses TRBV28 and TRBJ1-2; TRBD1 agrees at 9 bases. Germline V gene data show CDR1 as MDHEN and CDR2 as SYDVKM. V lost 5 bases, J lost 6 bases, and 4 bases stayed unmatched. CDR3 size: 13 residues. CDR3 residues: CASSTWTGDGYTF. The CDR3 bases are TGTGCCAGCAGTACCTGGACAGGGGATGGCTACACCTTC.

The chain carries TRBV25-1 and TRBJ1-4, with D uncertain. The germline V and J ends were trimmed by 5 bases and 0 bases, with 7 bases remaining between them. Germline loops: CDR1 MGHDK, CDR2 SYGVNS. The CDR3 spans 14 residues. The CDR3 sequence is CASSTPTTNEKLFF. The CDR3 DNA reads as TGTGCCAGCAGTACACCCACAACTAATGAAAAACTGTTTTTT.

Of note for this clone: The sample carries other DNA sequences with the same CDR3. V gene TRBV12-5 combines with J gene TRBJ2-5, with 7 bases that match TRBD1. The germline gives CDR1 LGHNT, CDR2 FRNRAP. With V trimmed by 4 bases and J by 0 bases, 5 bases remained unmatched. The CDR3 has 15 residues. CDR3 DNA sequence: TGTGCTAGTGGTTCAGGACAGGTTTACCAAGAGACCCAGTACTTC. As protein: CASGSGQVYQETQYF.

The chain has TRBV7-2 and TRBJ1-5; 7 positions match TRBD1. CDR1 is SGHTA and CDR2 is FQGNSA in the germline V gene. Trimming cost V 5 bases and J 4 bases; bases outside gene matches: 11. This CDR3 contains 16 residues. The CDR3: CASSHEGAARNQPQHF. In nucleotides, the CDR3 is TGTGCCAGCAGCCACGAGGGGGCTGCTCGGAATCAGCCCCAGCATTTT.

This clone has only a few counts. This chain joins TRBV28 and TRBJ1-2, with D tentatively TRBD1 (5 bases). V dropped 6 bases and J dropped 8 bases, with 13 bases sitting between them. CDR3 length: 12 residues. CDR1 and CDR2 from the germline V gene are MDHEN and SYDVKM. This chain's CDR3 is CASRYSWGGYTF. The CDR3 DNA follows: TGTGCCAGCAGATACAGTTGGGGCGGCTACACCTTC.

The gene calls are TRBV29-1 and TRBJ2-3; TRBD2 might be the D (5 bases). Germline CDR1 reads SQVTM; CDR2 reads ANQGSEA. Trimming removed 5 bases at V and 6 bases at J, with 15 bases between. CDR3 length equals 13 residues. The CDR3 bases are TGCAGCGTTCGATTGAGGACTGGGGATACGCAGTATTTT. Translating gives CSVRLRTGDTQYF.

A single count supports this clone. The chain uses TRBV28 and TRBJ2-7, with TRBD1 as a possible D gene (6 bases). CDR1 and CDR2 (germline): MDHEN, SYDVKM. The germline V and J ends were trimmed by 6 bases and 1 base, with 13 bases remaining between them. The CDR3 consists of 14 residues. The CDR3 reads CASRGTGKSYEQYF. CDR3 nucleotide sequence: TGTGCCAGCAGGGGAACAGGGAAATCCTACGAGCAGTACTTC.

The chain links TRBV25-1 to TRBJ1-1, with a tentative D call TRBD1 (6 bases). The germline V gene encodes CDR1 MGHDK and CDR2 SYGVNS. CDR3 length: 12 residues. V was trimmed by 10 bases and J by 7 bases, leaving 16 bases between them. The CDR3 bases are TGTGCCACCTGCCCCAGGGGTGGTGAAGCTTTCTTT. It is translated as CATCPRGGEAFF.

J is TRBJ1-5 and V is TRBV2, with TRBD1 identical over 7 bases. V lost 7 bases and J lost 6; bases outside the gene matches: 12. The CDR3 length is 15 residues. CDR1 and CDR2 from the germline V gene are SNHLY and FYNNEI. CDR3 nucleotides: TGTGCCAGCAATCGAGAGTCAGGGGGAGGTCAGCCCCAGCATTTT. Amino acid sequence: CASNRESGGGQPQHF.

This rearrangement joins TRBV7-9 to TRBJ1-2; D is ambiguous. The CDR3 runs 13 residues. Germline CDR1 SEHNR, CDR2 FQNEAQ (reference sequence). Trimming took off 7 bases at V and 6 bases at J, with 15 bases between the two ends. DNA for the CDR3: TGTGCCAGCACCCAAAACACGGGAAATGGCTACACCTTC. This sequence encodes CASTQNTGNGYTF.

This clone has just a few counts. The gene calls are TRBV6-5 and TRBJ1-2; D is undetermined. Trimming shortened V by 5 bases and J by 8 bases, and 15 bases separated the two germline ends. Germline V gene lookup returns CDR1 MNHEY and CDR2 SVGAGI. CDR3 length: 13 residues. The CDR3 DNA sequence: TGTGCCAGCAGTGAAGCGCTACCTTGGGGCTACACCTTC. This gives the protein CASSEALPWGYTF.

The V gene is TRBV29-1, the J gene TRBJ1-4; 9 bases agree with TRBD1. The length of the CDR3 is 13 residues. CDR1 SQVTM and CDR2 ANQGSEA come from the germline V gene. V shed 3 bases, J shed 8 bases, and the junction held 4 bases outside the gene matches. CDR3 loop: CSVDKGTGEKLFF. DNA of the CDR3: TGCAGCGTTGATAAAGGGACAGGGGAAAAACTGTTTTTT.

The rearrangement links TRBV28 to TRBJ2-7, with 9 bases lining up with TRBD1. Per the germline V gene, CDR1 is MDHEN and CDR2 is SYDVKM. The CDR3 loop spans 14 amino acids. Trimming removed 6 bases from V and 5 bases from J; junction bases left unmatched: 8. The CDR3 DNA is TGTGCCAGCAGCAAGACAGGGGGTCGTAACGAGCAGTACTTC. Translating it yields CASSKTGGRNEQYF.

The genes are TRBV5-5 and TRBJ1-5; D is unclear. Trimming stripped 1 base from V and 0 bases from J, with 11 bases between. The length of the CDR3 is 16 residues. CDR1 is SGHKS and CDR2 is YYEKEE in the germline V gene (reference sequence). The CDR3 protein is CASSLSRLSSNQPQHF. CDR3 DNA: TGTGCCAGCAGCTTGTCCAGACTGAGTAGCAATCAGCCCCAGCATTTT.

The rearrangement joins TRBV7-9 to TRBJ1-4; D is possibly TRBD1 (6 bases). The CDR3 consists of 19 residues. From germline, CDR1 is SEHNR and CDR2 FQNEAQ (reference sequence). The V gene lost 4 bases and the J gene lost 0 bases, with 21 bases spanning the gap. The DNA for the CDR3 is TGTGCCAGCAGCTCTACACGGGGCAGGGACAAGTCAACTAATGAAAAACTGTTTTTT. This sequence encodes CASSSTRGRDKSTNEKLFF.

CDR3 sequence (DNA): TGTGCCAGCAGTTACGACAGTCGGACTGAAGCTTTCTTT. Encoded protein: CASSYDSRTEAFF. The rearrangement links TRBV6-5 to TRBJ1-1; TRBD1 is a possible D gene (5 bases). Germline CDR1 and CDR2: MNHEY and SVGAGI. The V gene lost 2 bases and the J gene lost 5 bases, with 9 bases spanning the gap. The CDR3 runs 13 residues.

This chain links TRBV15 with TRBJ1-1, with 9 bases aligning to TRBD1. CDR1 LNHNV and CDR2 YYDKDF come from the germline V gene (reference sequence). This CDR3 region has 14 residues. V was pared by 3 bases and J by 6 bases, with 5 bases of the junction left unmatched. As DNA, the CDR3 is TGTGCCACCAGCAGGGGGACAGGGCGCCCTGAAGCTTTCTTT. Protein: CATSRGTGRPEAFF.

The CDR3 here is CASSTEQGAGNTIYF. The CDR3 DNA follows: TGTGCCAGCAGCACCGAACAGGGTGCCGGAAACACCATATATTTT. This chain joins TRBV5-4 and TRBJ1-3, with TRBD1 as a possible D gene (6 bases). The CDR3 extends over 15 amino acids. CDR1 and CDR2 (germline): SGHNT, YYREEE (reference sequence). Trimming cost V 4 bases and J 4 bases, with 15 bases left between them.

The chain links TRBV4-1 to TRBJ1-5; 10 bases align to TRBD1. The germline CDR1 and CDR2 sequences are MGHRA and YSYEKL. Trimming at V came to 4 bases and at J to 5 bases, leaving 2 bases not matched to a gene. The CDR3 consists of 14 residues. In DNA, the CDR3 is TGCGCCAGCAGCCGGACAGGGGGTTATCAGCCCCAGCATTTT. Protein: CASSRTGGYQPQHF.

This rearrangement joins TRBV11-3 to TRBJ2-5, with D perhaps matching TRBD2 (6 bases). The CDR3 is 15 amino acids. Deletions cut 2 bases from V and 2 bases from J, with 12 bases between. Per germline, CDR1 SGHNT and CDR2 YENEEA. In nucleotides, the CDR3 is TGTGCCAGCAGCTTAACAATCGGGGGTCAAGAGACCCAGTACTTC. Translating gives CASSLTIGGQETQYF.

The rearrangement uses TRBV5-8 and TRBJ1-1, with 7 bases fitting TRBD1. Trimming cost V 4 bases and J 0 bases; bases outside gene matches: 9. Germline-derived CDR1 and CDR2 are SGHTS and YDEGEE. The CDR3 length is 16 residues. The CDR3 DNA sequence: TGTGCCAGCAGCCGGGACAGCGGCTTAATGAACACTGAAGCTTTCTTT. Translation gives CASSRDSGLMNTEAFF.

V usage is TRBV10-3 and J usage is TRBJ2-7; D perhaps matches TRBD1 (6 bases). The ends were cut back, 4 bases at V and 4 bases at J, with 23 bases in the middle. Germline CDR1 is ENHRY and CDR2 is SYGVKD. The CDR3 sequence is 17 residues long. The CDR3 loop is CAISGVQGGGVRYEQYF. In DNA, the CDR3 is TGTGCCATCAGTGGGGTACAGGGCGGAGGAGTTAGATACGAGCAGTACTTC.

V gene TRBV5-5 combines with J gene TRBJ1-4, with 11 positions matching TRBD1. Germline V CDR1 and CDR2: SGHKS, YYEKEE (reference sequence). Germline trimming cut 4 bases from V and 8 bases from J; bases unmatched to any gene: 7. The CDR3 extends over 15 amino acids. This CDR3 reads CASSRGQGVGEKLFF. CDR3 DNA: TGTGCCAGCAGCCGGGGACAGGGGGTTGGGGAAAAACTGTTTTTT.

The chain has TRBV6-1 and TRBJ1-6; maybe TRBD1 (6 bases). V was trimmed by 2 bases and J by 14 bases, leaving 22 bases between them. The CDR3 is 16 residues long. The germline CDR1 and CDR2 sequences are MNHNS and SASEGT. CDR3 region: CASSEFGQLSFGALHF. CDR3 nucleotide sequence: TGTGCCAGCAGTGAATTTGGACAGCTCTCGTTCGGGGCCCTCCACTTT.

The V and J genes are TRBV7-8 and TRBJ2-2; D call uncertain. Per germline, CDR1 SGHVS and CDR2 FQNEAQ. Trimming removed 1 base from V and 7 bases from J, with 4 bases in between. This CDR3 comprises 12 residues. CDR3 nucleotides: TGTGCCAGCAGCTTAGTAGACGGGGAGCTGTTTTTT. It is translated as CASSLVDGELFF.

V and J are TRBV9 and TRBJ2-5; 10 bases are a match to TRBD2. CDR1 is SGDLS and CDR2 is YYNGEE in the germline V gene. This CDR3 is 16 amino acids long. The ends lost 0 bases at V and 2 bases at J; junction bases unmatched: 4. As DNA, the CDR3 is TGTGCCAGCAGCGTAGGGCAGCGGGGGGGGCAAGAGACCCAGTACTTC. Residues: CASSVGQRGGQETQYF.